A selection of T cell receptor beta chains follows, all from one sample in a study of blood T cells in healthy people across ages. TCRdb processed the 5' RACE reads anew with MiXCR; each CDR3 protein has one entry. The repertoire consists of 750,000 to 950,000 distinct CDR3 sequences, with roughly 50% occurring once and the leading ten covering under 50%. Sequenced: blood. The receptors stem from a man of 80 years or more in good health. Both conserved end residues are part of each CDR3. The D gene is left open where the match is weak. Only some rows state a clone size, as once, few, many or a class for expanded clones.

D,V,J,size,length,DNA,CDR3
TRBD2,TRBV29-1,TRBJ2-3,once,14,TGCAGCACCGAAGGGACTAGCGGCACAGATACGCAGTATTTT,CSTEGTSGTDTQYF
TRBD1,TRBV11-2,TRBJ1-2,NA,15,TGTGCCAGCAGCTTGGGACAGAACCAACACTATGGCTACACCTTC,CASSLGQNQHYGYTF
NA,TRBV29-1,TRBJ1-4,NA,13,TGCAGCGCCCTGGGTAGGGCGTGGGAAAAACTGTTTTTT,CSALGRAWEKLFF
NA,TRBV6-4,TRBJ2-3,NA,14,TGTGCCAGCAGTGACTGGGCAGGCACAGATACGCAGTATTTT,CASSDWAGTDTQYF
NA,TRBV4-1,TRBJ2-5,NA,15,TGCGCCAGCAGCCCTATTAGCAGGGGACTAGAGACCCAGTACTTC,CASSPISRGLETQYF
TRBD1,TRBV20-1,TRBJ1-1,NA,15,TGCAGTGCTAGACCCGGGACAGGGATAAACACTGAAGCTTTCTTT,CSARPGTGINTEAFF
NA,TRBV4-1,TRBJ2-7,few,13,TGTGCCAGCAGCCAAGATCTTGTTTACGAGCAGTACTTC,CASSQDLVYEQYF
NA,TRBV4-1,TRBJ1-1,NA,16,TGCGCCAGTACCCACGGGACCCTCGCGGGGTCCACTGAAGCTTTCTTT,CASTHGTLAGSTEAFF
NA,TRBV15,TRBJ2-3,few,12,TGTGCCACCAGCCCCCTGTACGATACGCAGTATTTT,CATSPLYDTQYF
NA,TRBV12-5,TRBJ2-5,few,12,TGTGCTAGTGGTTTGAGCGGGGAGACCCAGTACTTC,CASGLSGETQYF
NA,TRBV20-1,TRBJ2-1,few,14,TGCAGTCTAAGACCAGGGGCCTCCGGGAATGAGCAGTTCTTC,CSLRPGASGNEQFF
TRBD1,TRBV5-1,TRBJ1-2,NA,16,TGCGCCAGCAGCTTGGGGGGGACAGGCGAGGCTTATGGCTTCACCTTC,CASSLGGTGEAYGFTF
NA,TRBV24-1,TRBJ2-1,NA,16,TGTGCCACCAGTGCCCCATCGTCGAGCTCCTACAATGAGCAGTTCTTC,CATSAPSSSSYNEQFF
TRBD2,TRBV7-3,TRBJ2-7,NA,15,TGTGCCAGCAGCTTAATCGGAGCGGGAGTCTACGAGCAGTACTTC,CASSLIGAGVYEQYF
NA,TRBV5-5,TRBJ2-6,many,15,TGTGCCAGCAGCTTGTCACACTCTGGGGCCAACGTCCTGACTTTC,CASSLSHSGANVLTF
NA,TRBV6-1,TRBJ2-5,NA,17,TGTGCCAGCAGTGCATTGGGGCAGGCAATAACAGGGGAGACCCAGTACTTC,CASSALGQAITGETQYF
NA,TRBV10-3,TRBJ2-1,NA,16,TGTGCCATCAGTGAGTCTGGGGTCCCCCCCTACAATGAGCAGTTCTTC,CAISESGVPPYNEQFF
NA,TRBV29-1,TRBJ1-2,few,13,TGCAGCGTTGAGTGGAGTGACGCGGCGGGCTACACCTTC,CSVEWSDAAGYTF
NA,TRBV6-2/TRBV6-3,TRBJ2-1,few,13,TGTGCCAGCAGTTACGGGTTAGGCCATGAGCAGTTCTTC,CASSYGLGHEQFF
NA,TRBV20-1,TRBJ2-5,NA,10,TGCAGTCCGGTTGAGGAGACCCAGTACTTC,CSPVEETQYF
NA,TRBV20-1,TRBJ2-7,few,12,TGCAGTGCTAGCTCCCAGGCCTACGAGCAGTACTTC,CSASSQAYEQYF
TRBD1,TRBV5-1,TRBJ2-7,few,15,TGCGCCAGCAGCTTGGAACAGGGGGCATCGATCGAGCAGTACTTC,CASSLEQGASIEQYF
NA,TRBV5-1,TRBJ1-1,few,15,TGCGCCAGCAGCTTGACCGGGACCACGGGAACTGAAGCTTTCTTT,CASSLTGTTGTEAFF